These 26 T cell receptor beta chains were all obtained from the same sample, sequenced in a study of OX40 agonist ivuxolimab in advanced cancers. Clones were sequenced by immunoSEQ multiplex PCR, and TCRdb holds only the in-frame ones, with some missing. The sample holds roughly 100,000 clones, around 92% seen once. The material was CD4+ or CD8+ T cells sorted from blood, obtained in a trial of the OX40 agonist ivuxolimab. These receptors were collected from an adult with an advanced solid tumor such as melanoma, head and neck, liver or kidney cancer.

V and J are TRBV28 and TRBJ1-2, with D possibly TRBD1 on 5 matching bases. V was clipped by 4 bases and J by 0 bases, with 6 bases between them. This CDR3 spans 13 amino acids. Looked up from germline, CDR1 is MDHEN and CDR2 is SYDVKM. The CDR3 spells CASSWGANYGYTF. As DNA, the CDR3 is TGTGCCAGCAGTTGGGGGGCTAACTATGGCTACACCTTC.

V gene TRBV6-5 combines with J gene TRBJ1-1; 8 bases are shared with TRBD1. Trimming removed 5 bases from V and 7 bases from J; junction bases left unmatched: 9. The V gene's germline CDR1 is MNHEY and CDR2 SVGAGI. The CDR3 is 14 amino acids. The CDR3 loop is CASSHQAGTGEAFF. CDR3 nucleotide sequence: TGTGCCAGCAGTCACCAAGCCGGGACAGGTGAAGCTTTCTTT.

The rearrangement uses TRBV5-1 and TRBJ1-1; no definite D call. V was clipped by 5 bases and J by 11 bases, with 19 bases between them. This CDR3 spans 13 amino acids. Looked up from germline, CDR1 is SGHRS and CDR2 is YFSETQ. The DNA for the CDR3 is TGCGCCAGCAGTCCGGACGGGATCTTTGGGGCTTTCTTT. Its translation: CASSPDGIFGAFF. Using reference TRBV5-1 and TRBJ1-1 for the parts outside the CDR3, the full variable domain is KAGVTQTPRYLIKTRGQQVTLSCSPISGHRSVSWYQQTPGQGLQFLFEYFSETQRNKGNFPGRFSGRQFSNSRSEMNVSTLELGDSALYLCASSPDGIFGAFFGQGTRLTVV.

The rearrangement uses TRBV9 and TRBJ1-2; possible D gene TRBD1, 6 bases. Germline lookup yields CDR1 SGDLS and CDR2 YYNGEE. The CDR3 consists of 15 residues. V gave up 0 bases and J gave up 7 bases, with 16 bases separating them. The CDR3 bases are TGTGCCAGCAGCGTAGTGTCGGCAGGGGCTGGTGGCTACACCTTC. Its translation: CASSVVSAGAGGYTF.

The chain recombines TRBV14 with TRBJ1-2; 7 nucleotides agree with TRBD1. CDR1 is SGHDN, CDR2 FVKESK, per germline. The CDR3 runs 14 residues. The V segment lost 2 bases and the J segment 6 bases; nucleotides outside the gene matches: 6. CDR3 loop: CASSQLGQVHGYTF. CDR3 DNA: TGTGCCAGCAGCCAACTAGGACAGGTCCATGGCTACACCTTC.

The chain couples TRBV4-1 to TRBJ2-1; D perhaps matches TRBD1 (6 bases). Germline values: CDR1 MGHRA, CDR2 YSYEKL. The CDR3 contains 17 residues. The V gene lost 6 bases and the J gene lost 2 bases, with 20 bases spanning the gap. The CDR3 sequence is CASRLSPPGTPYNEQFF. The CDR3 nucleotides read TGCGCCAGCAGGCTAAGCCCACCCGGGACACCCTACAATGAGCAGTTCTTC.

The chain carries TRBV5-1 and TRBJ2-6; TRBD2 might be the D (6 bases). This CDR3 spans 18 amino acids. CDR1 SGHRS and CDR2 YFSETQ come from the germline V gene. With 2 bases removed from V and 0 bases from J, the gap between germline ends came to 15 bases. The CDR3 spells CASSFAPGLNSGANVLTF. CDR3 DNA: TGCGCCAGCAGCTTCGCCCCGGGACTGAACTCTGGGGCCAACGTCCTGACTTTC.

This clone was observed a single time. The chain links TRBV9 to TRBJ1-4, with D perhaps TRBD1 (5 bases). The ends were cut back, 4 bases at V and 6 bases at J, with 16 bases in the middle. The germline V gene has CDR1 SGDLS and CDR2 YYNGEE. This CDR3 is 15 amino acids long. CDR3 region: CASSPQATGDEKLFF. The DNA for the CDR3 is TGTGCCAGCAGCCCTCAGGCAACAGGAGATGAAAAACTGTTTTTT.

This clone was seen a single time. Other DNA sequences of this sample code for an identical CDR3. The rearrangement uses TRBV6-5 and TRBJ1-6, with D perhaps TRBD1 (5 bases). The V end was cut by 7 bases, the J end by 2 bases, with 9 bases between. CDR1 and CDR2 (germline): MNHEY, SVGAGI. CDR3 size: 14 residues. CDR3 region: CASKQVPYNSPLHF. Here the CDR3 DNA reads TGTGCCAGCAAACAGGTTCCCTATAATTCACCCCTCCACTTT.

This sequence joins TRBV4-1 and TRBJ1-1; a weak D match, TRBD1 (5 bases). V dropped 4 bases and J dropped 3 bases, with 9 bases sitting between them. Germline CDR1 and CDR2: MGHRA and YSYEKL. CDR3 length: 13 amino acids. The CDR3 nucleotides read TGCGCCAGCAGCCGCCTGGGGGACACTGAAGCTTTCTTT. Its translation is CASSRLGDTEAFF.

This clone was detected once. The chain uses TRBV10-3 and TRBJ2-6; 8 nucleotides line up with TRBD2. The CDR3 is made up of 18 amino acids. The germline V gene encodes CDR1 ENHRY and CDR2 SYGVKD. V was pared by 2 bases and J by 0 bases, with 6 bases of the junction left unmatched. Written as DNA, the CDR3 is TGTGCCATCAGTGAGGGGGCGGGAGGACGCTCTGGGGCCAACGTCCTGACTTTC. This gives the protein CAISEGAGGRSGANVLTF.

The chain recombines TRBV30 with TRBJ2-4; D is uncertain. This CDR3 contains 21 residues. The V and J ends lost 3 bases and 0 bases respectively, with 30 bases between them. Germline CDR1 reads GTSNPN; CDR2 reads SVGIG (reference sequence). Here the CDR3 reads CAWRQSSPNAPDRLAKNIQYF. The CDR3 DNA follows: TGTGCCTGGAGACAATCCTCTCCCAACGCGCCAGACCGATTAGCCAAAAACATTCAGTACTTC.

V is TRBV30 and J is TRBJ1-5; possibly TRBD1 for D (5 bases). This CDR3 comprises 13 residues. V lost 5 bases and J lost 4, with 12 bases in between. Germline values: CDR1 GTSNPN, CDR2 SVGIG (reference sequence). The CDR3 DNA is TGTGCCTGGGCGAGGAAGGGGAATCAGCCCCAGCATTTT. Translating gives CAWARKGNQPQHF.

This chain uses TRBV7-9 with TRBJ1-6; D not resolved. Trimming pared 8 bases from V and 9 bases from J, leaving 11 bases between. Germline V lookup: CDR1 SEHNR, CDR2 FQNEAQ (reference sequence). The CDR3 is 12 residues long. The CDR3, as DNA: TGTGCCAGCGAGCGGGAGGGTTCACCCCTCCACTTT. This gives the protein CASEREGSPLHF.

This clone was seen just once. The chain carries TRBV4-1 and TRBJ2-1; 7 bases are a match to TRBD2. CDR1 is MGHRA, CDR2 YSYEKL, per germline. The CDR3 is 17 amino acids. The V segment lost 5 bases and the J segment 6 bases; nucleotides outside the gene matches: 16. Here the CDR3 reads CASSAQAGGGRRNEQFF. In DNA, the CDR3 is TGCGCCAGCAGCGCCCAGGCCGGCGGCGGGAGACGCAATGAGCAGTTCTTC.

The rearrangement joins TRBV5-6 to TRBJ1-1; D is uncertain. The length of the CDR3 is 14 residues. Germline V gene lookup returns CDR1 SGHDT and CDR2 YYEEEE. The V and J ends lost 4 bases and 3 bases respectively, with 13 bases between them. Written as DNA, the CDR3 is TGTGCCAGCAGCATAAGAGGTAGATACACTGAAGCTTTCTTT. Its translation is CASSIRGRYTEAFF.

The DNA for the CDR3 is TGTGCCAGCAGCCCGACAGGGGTTAGAAATCAGCCCCAGCATTTT. As protein: CASSPTGVRNQPQHF. The chain couples TRBV5-8 to TRBJ1-5; TRBD1 matches at 8 bases. V lost 4 bases and J lost 4; bases outside the gene matches: 7. This CDR3 has 15 amino acids. The germline CDR1 and CDR2 sequences are SGHTS and YDEGEE.

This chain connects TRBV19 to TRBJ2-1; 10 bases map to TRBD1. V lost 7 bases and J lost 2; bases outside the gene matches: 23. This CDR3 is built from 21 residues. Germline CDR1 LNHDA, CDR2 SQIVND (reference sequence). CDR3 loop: CASNSPGGTGALRSPYNEQFF. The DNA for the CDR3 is TGTGCCAGTAACTCACCCGGGGGGACAGGGGCCCTCCGTAGCCCCTACAATGAGCAGTTCTTC.

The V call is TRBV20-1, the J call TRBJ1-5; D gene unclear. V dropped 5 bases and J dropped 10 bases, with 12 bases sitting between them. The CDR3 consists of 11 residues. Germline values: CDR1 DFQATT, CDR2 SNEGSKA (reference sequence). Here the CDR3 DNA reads TGCAGTGCTGGATACTTCGGCCCCCAGCATTTT. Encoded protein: CSAGYFGPQHF.

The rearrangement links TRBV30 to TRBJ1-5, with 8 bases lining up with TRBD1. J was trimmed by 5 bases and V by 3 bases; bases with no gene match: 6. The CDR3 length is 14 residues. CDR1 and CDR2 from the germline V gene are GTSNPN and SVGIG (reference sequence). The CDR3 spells CAWSRDRRDQPQHF. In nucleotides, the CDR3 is TGTGCCTGGAGCCGGGACAGGAGAGATCAGCCCCAGCATTTT.

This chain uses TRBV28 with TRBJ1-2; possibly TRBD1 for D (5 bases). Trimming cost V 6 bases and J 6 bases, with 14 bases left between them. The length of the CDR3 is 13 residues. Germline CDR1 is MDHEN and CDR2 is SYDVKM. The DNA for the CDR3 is TGTGCCAGCAGCCAGACAGCCTTTAATGGCTACACCTTC. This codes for CASSQTAFNGYTF.

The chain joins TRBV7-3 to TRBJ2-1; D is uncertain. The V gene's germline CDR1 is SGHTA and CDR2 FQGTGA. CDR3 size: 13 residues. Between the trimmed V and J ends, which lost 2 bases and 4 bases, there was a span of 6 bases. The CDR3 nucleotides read TGTGCCAGCAGCTTAGCGGCTTACAATGAGCAGTTCTTC. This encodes CASSLAAYNEQFF.

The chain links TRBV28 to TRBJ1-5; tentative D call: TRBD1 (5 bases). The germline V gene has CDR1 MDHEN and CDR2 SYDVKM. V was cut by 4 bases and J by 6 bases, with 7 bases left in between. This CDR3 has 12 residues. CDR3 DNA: TGTGCCAGCAGTTCAGGGTCTCAGCCCCAGCATTTT. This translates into CASSSGSQPQHF.

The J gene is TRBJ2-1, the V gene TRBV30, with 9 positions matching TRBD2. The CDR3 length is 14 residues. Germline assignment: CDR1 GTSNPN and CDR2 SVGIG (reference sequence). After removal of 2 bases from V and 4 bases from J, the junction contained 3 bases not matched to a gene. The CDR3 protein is CAWSSGGTYNEQFF. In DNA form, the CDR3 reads TGTGCCTGGAGTAGCGGGGGGACTTACAATGAGCAGTTCTTC.

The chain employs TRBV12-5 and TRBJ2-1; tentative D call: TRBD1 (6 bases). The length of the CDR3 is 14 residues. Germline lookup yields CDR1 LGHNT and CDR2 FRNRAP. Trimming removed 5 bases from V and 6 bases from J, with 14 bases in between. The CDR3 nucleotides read TGTGCTAGTGGTGCAACAACAGGGTTCAATGAGCAGTTCTTC. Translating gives CASGATTGFNEQFF.

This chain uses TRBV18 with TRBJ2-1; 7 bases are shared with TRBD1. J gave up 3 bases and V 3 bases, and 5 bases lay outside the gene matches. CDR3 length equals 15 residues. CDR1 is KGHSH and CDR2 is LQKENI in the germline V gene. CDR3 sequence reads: CASSPLGQLYNEQFF. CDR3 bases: TGTGCCAGCTCACCCCTGGGACAGCTCTACAATGAGCAGTTCTTC. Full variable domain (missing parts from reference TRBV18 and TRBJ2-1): NAGVMQNPRHLVRRRGQEARLRCSPMKGHSHVYWYRQLPEEGLKFMVYLQKENIIDESGMPKERFSAEFPKEGPSILRIQQVVRGDSAAYFCASSPLGQLYNEQFFGPGTRLTVL.